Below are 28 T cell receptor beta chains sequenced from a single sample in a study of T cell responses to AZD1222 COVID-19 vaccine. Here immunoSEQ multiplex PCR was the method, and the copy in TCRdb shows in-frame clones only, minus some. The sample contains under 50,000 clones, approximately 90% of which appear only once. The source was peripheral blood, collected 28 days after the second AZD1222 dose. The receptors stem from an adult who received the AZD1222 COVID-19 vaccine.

Written as DNA, the CDR3 is TGTGCCAGCAGTGAAGTCGGAACCGGGGAGCTGTTTTTT. This gives the protein CASSEVGTGELFF. The chain recombines TRBV6-4 with TRBJ2-2, with no clear D. From germline, CDR1 is MRHNA and CDR2 SNTAGT. There are 13 residues in the CDR3. V lost 3 bases and J 5 bases, leaving 7 bases between the germline ends.

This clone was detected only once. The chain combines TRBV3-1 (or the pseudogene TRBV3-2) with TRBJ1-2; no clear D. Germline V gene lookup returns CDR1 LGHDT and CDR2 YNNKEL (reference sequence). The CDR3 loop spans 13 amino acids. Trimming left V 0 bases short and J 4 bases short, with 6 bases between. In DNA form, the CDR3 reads TGTGCCAGCAGCCAAGATGGGGTCTATGGCTACACCTTC. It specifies CASSQDGVYGYTF.

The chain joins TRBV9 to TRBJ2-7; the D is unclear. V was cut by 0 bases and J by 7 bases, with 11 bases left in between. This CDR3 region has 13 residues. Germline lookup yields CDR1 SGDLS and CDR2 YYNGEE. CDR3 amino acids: CASSVGTPGEQYF. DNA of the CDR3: TGTGCCAGCAGCGTAGGGACCCCCGGGGAGCAGTACTTC.

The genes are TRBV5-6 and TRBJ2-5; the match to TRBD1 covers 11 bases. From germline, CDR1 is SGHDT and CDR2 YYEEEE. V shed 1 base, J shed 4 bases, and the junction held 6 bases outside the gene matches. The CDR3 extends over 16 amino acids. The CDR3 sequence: CASSLLGQGGGETQYF. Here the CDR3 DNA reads TGTGCCAGCAGCTTGCTGGGACAGGGGGGTGGAGAGACCCAGTACTTC.

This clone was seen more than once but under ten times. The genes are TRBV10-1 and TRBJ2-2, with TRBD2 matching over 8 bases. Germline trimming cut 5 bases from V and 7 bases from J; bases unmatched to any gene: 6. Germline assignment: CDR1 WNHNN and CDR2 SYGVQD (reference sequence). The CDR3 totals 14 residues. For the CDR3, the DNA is TGCGCCAGCAGTAGCGGGAGTCGGGACGGGGAGCTGTTTTTT. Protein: CASSSGSRDGELFF.

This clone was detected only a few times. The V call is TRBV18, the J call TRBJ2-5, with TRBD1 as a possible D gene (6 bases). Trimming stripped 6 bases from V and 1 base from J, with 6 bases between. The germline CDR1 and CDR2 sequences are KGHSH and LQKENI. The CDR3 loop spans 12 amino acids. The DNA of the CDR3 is TGTGCCAGCTCGACAGGCCAAGAGACCCAGTACTTC. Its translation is CASSTGQETQYF.

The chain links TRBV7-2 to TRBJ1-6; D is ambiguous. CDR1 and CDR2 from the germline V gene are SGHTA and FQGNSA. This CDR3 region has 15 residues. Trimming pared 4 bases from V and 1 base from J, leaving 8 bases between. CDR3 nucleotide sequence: TGTGCCAGCAGCTCGAGGAGGTCCTATAATTCACCCCTCCACTTT. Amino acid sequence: CASSSRRSYNSPLHF.

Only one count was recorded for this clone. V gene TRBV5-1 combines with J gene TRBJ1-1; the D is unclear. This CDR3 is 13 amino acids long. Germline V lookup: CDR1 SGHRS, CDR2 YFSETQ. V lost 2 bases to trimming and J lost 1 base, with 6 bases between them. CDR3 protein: CASSFTRNTEAFF. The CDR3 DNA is TGCGCCAGCAGCTTCACCAGGAACACTGAAGCTTTCTTT.

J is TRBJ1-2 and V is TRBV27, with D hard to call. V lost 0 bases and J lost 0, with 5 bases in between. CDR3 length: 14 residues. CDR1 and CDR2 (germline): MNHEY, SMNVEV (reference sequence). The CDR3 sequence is CASSLSGSNYGYTF. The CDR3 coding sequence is TGTGCCAGCAGTTTATCTGGGTCTAACTATGGCTACACCTTC.

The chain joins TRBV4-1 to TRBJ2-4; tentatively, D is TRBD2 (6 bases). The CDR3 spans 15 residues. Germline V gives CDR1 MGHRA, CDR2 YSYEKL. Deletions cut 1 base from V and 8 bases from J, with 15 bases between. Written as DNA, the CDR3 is TGCGCCAGCAGCCAAGTGGGGACTTCGAATGACATTCAGTACTTC. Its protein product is CASSQVGTSNDIQYF.

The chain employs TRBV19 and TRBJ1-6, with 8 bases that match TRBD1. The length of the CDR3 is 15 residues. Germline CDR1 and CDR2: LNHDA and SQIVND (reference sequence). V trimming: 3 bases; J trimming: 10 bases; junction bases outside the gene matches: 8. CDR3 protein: CASSISDRGESPLHF. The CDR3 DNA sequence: TGTGCCAGTAGTATTAGCGACAGGGGTGAATCACCCCTCCACTTT.

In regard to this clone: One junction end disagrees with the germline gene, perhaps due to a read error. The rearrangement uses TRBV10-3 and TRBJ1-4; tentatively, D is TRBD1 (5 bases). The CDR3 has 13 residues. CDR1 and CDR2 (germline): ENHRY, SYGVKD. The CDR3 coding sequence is TGTGCCATCAGTGAGGACGAGGGACCTGGTCGGGATTTT. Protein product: CAISEDEGPGRDF.

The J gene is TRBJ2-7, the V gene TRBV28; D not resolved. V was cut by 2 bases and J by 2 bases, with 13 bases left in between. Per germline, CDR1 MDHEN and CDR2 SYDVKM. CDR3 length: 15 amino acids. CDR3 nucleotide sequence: TGTGCCAGCAGTTTACCAAATCCAAGCCCCTACGAGCAGTACTTC. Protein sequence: CASSLPNPSPYEQYF. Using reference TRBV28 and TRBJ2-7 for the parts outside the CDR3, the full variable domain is DVKVTQSSRYLVKRTGEKVFLECVQDMDHENMFWYRQDPGLGLRLIYFSYDVKMKEKGDIPEGYSVSREKKERFSLILESASTNQTSMYLCASSLPNPSPYEQYFGPGTRLTVT.

The DNA for the CDR3 is TGTGCCAGCAGCAAAAGAGCGGGAGGGAGAACCGGGGAGCTGTTTTTT. Its translation: CASSKRAGGRTGELFF. The chain links TRBV9 to TRBJ2-2; 10 bases are a match to TRBD2. V lost 4 bases and J lost 5; bases outside the gene matches: 8. The CDR3 length is 16 residues. Germline V gene lookup returns CDR1 SGDLS and CDR2 YYNGEE. The complete variable domain, with remaining parts taken from reference TRBV9 and TRBJ2-2, reads DSGVTQTPKHLITATGQRVTLRCSPRSGDLSVYWYQQSLDQGLQFLIQYYNGEERAKGNILERFSAQQFPDLHSELNLSSLELGDSALYFCASSKRAGGRTGELFFGEGSRLTVL.

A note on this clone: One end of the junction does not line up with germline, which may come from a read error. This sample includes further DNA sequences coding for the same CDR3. CDR3 coding DNA: TGTGCCAGCTCACGGGGACAGCAAGAGACTCAGTACTTC. This sequence encodes CASSRGQQETQYF. V gene TRBV18 combines with J gene TRBJ2-5, with TRBD1 identical over 7 bases. CDR1 and CDR2 (germline): KGHSH, LQKENI. This CDR3 has 13 residues.

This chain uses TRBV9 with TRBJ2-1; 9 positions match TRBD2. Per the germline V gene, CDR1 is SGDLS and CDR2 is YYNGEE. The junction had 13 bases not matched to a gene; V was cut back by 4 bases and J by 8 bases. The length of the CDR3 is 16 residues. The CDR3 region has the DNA TGTGCCAGCAGCTACCTAGTGGCTAGCGGGACCGATGAGCAGTTCTTC. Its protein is CASSYLVASGTDEQFF. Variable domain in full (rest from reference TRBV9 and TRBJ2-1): DSGVTQTPKHLITATGQRVTLRCSPRSGDLSVYWYQQSLDQGLQFLIQYYNGEERAKGNILERFSAQQFPDLHSELNLSSLELGDSALYFCASSYLVASGTDEQFFGPGTRLTVL.

The CDR3 loop is CASSTRDNEQFF. The CDR3 nucleotides read TGTGCCAGCAGTACTAGAGACAATGAGCAGTTCTTC. The chain links TRBV12-3 or TRBV12-4 to TRBJ2-1; tentative D call: TRBD2 (5 bases). V was shortened by 5 bases and J by 5 bases, with 7 bases between the two germline ends. This CDR3 has 12 residues.

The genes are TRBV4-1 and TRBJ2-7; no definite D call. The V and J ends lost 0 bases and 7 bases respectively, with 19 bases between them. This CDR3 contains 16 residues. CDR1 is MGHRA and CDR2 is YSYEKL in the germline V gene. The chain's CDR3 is CASSQDIRSLRGEQYF. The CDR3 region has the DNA TGCGCCAGCAGCCAAGATATCCGTTCCCTACGCGGAGAGCAGTACTTC.

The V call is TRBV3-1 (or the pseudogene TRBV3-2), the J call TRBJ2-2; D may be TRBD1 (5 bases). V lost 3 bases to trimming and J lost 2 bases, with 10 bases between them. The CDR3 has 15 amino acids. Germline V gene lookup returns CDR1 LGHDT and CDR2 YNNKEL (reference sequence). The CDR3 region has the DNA TGTGCCAGCAGCCACCAGGGCGCTAACACCGGGGAGCTGTTTTTT. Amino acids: CASSHQGANTGELFF.

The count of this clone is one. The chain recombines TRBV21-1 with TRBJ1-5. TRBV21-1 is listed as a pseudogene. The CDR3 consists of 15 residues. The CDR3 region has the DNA TGTGCCAGCAGCCAGAGGGGGCGGGGGACCCAGCCCCAGCATTTT. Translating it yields CASSQRGRGTQPQHF.

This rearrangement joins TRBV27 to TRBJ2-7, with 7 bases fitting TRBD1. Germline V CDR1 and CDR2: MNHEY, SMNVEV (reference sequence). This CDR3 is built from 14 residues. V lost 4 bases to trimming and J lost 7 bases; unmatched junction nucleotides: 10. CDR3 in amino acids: CASSYDGQVLEQYF. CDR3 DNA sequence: TGTGCCAGCAGTTACGACGGACAGGTCCTGGAGCAGTACTTC.

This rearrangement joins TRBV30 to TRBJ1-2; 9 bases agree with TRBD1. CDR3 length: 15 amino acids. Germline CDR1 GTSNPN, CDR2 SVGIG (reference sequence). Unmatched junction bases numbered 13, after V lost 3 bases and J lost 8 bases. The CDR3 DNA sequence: TGTGCCTGGAGCAAACCCGGGACAGGGATCGGCGGCTACACCTTC. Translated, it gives CAWSKPGTGIGGYTF.

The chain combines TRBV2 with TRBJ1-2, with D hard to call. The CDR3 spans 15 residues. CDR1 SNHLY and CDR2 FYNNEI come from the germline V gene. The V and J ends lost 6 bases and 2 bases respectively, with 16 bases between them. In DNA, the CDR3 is TGTGCCAGCAGCGGGATCCGTGGGCAGAACTATGGCTACACCTTC. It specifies CASSGIRGQNYGYTF.

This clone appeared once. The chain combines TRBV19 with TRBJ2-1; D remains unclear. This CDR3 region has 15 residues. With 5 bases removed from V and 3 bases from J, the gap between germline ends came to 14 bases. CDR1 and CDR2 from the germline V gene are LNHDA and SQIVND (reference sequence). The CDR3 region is CASSLGSSIYNEQFF. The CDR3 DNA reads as TGTGCCAGTAGTCTGGGCAGTTCGATCTACAATGAGCAGTTCTTC. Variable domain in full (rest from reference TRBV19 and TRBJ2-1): DGGITQSPKYLFRKEGQNVTLSCEQNLNHDAMYWYRQDPGQGLRLIYYSQIVNDFQKGDIAEGYSVSREKKESFPLTVTSAQKNPTAFYLCASSLGSSIYNEQFFGPGTRLTVL.

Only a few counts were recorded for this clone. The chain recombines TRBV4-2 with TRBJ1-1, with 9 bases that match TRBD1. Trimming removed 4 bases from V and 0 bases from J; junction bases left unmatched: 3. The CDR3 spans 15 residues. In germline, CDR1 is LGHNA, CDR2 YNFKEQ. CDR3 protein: CASSPRDRVNTEAFF. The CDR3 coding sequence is TGTGCCAGCAGCCCTAGGGACAGGGTGAACACTGAAGCTTTCTTT.

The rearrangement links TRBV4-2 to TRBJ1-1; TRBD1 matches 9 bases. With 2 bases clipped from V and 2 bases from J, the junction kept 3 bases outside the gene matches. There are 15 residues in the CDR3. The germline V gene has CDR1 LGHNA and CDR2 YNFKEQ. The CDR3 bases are TGTGCCAGCAGCCAACCGGGACAGGGTAACACTGAAGCTTTCTTT. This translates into CASSQPGQGNTEAFF.

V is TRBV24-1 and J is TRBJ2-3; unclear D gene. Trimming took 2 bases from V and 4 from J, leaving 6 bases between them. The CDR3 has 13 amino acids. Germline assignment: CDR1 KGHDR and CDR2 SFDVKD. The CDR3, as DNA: TGTGCCACCAGTGATTCAAGGGCAGATACGCAGTATTTT. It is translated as CATSDSRADTQYF.

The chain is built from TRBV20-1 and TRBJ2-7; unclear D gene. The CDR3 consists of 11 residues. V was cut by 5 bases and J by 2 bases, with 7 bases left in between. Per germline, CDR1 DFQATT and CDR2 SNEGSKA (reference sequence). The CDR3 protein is CSAPDPYEQYF. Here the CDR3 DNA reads TGCAGTGCTCCAGATCCCTACGAGCAGTACTTC.